The next 9 T cell receptor beta chains were all read from a single sample in a study of long-term antiretroviral therapy in people with HIV. With survey level as its setting, the immunoSEQ assay was v3.0. Sequencing used immunoSEQ multiplex PCR; TCRdb keeps in-frame clones, though not all of them. The sample contains 35,000 or so clones, 80% to 90% of which appear only once. This sample comprised unsorted PBMCs, obtained 2.2 years after starting antiretroviral therapy. Source of these receptors: a young man with HIV.

CDR3 region: CASSLGSQGELFF. The DNA for the CDR3 is TGTGCCAGTAGTCTAGGGTCACAGGGGGAGCTGTTTTTT. The rearrangement joins TRBV19 to TRBJ2-2; D ambiguous. The CDR3 runs 13 residues. In germline, CDR1 is LNHDA, CDR2 SQIVND (reference sequence). V dropped 5 bases and J dropped 8 bases, with 12 bases sitting between them.

V gene TRBV15 combines with J gene TRBJ1-1; TRBD1 aligns across 9 bases. Germline CDR1 is LNHNV and CDR2 is YYDKDF (reference sequence). Losses at the gene ends were 2 bases for V and 1 base for J; bases not matched to a gene: 5. CDR3 length: 16 amino acids. CDR3: CATSRSQGASNTEAFF. CDR3 DNA: TGTGCCACCAGCAGATCACAGGGGGCTTCGAACACTGAAGCTTTCTTT.

V and J are TRBV30 and TRBJ1-1; 7 bases agree with TRBD1. V lost 3 bases, J lost 1 base, and 11 bases stayed unmatched. In germline, CDR1 is GTSNPN, CDR2 SVGIG (reference sequence). CDR3 length: 16 residues. In DNA, the CDR3 is TGTGCCTGGAGGAAGGACAGGCTAGTTGCGAACACTGAAGCTTTCTTT. As protein: CAWRKDRLVANTEAFF.

V usage is TRBV13 and J usage is TRBJ2-3; TRBD2 agrees at 12 bases. V gave up 5 bases and J gave up 6 bases; unmatched junction bases: 15. Germline CDR1 is PRHDT and CDR2 is FYEKMQ (reference sequence). The CDR3 is made up of 18 amino acids. CDR3 protein: CASSTREPSGGAEDTQYF. The CDR3 DNA follows: TGTGCCAGCAGCACCCGGGAACCTAGCGGGGGGGCGGAGGATACGCAGTATTTT. The whole variable domain, remainder taken from reference TRBV13 and TRBJ2-3, is AAGVIQSPRHLIKEKRETATLKCYPIPRHDTVYWYQQGPGQDPQFLISFYEKMQSDKGSIPDRFSAQQFSDYHSELNMSSLELGDSALYFCASSTREPSGGAEDTQYFGPGTRLTVL.

The rearrangement links TRBV10-3 to TRBJ2-2, with D possibly TRBD2 on 6 matching bases. This CDR3 spans 18 amino acids. Germline lookup yields CDR1 ENHRY and CDR2 SYGVKD. V gave up 0 bases and J gave up 0 bases, with 14 bases separating them. This CDR3 is CAISESTVGTSNTGELFF. CDR3 nucleotide sequence: TGTGCCATCAGTGAGTCGACGGTGGGGACTTCGAACACCGGGGAGCTGTTTTTT.

This clone was seen just once. The chain combines TRBV7-8 with TRBJ1-6; 10 nucleotides line up with TRBD1. Germline assignment: CDR1 SGHVS and CDR2 FQNEAQ. The CDR3 length is 17 residues. J was trimmed by 3 bases and V by 2 bases; bases with no gene match: 4. The CDR3 region is CASSLRDRGVYNSPLHF. In DNA form, the CDR3 reads TGTGCCAGCAGCTTAAGGGACAGGGGTGTCTATAATTCACCCCTCCACTTT.

This chain uses TRBV30 with TRBJ2-5, with TRBD1 matching over 12 bases. CDR3 length: 15 amino acids. V was clipped by 2 bases and J by 5 bases; unmatched bases: 6. From germline, CDR1 is GTSNPN and CDR2 SVGIG (reference sequence). CDR3 bases: TGTGCCTGGAGTAGAGGGACAGGGGGCAGGGAGACCCAGTACTTC. Its protein product is CAWSRGTGGRETQYF.

V gene TRBV27 combines with J gene TRBJ1-5, with D perhaps TRBD1 (6 bases). V lost 2 bases, J lost 0 bases, and 8 bases lay in between. Germline CDR1 is MNHEY and CDR2 is SMNVEV (reference sequence). The CDR3 contains 15 residues. The CDR3 here is CASSLGQTSNQPQHF. CDR3 sequence (DNA): TGTGCCAGCAGTTTAGGACAGACTAGCAATCAGCCCCAGCATTTT.

J is TRBJ2-3 and V is TRBV5-1; D is unresolved. The germline gives CDR1 SGHRS, CDR2 YFSETQ. V was pared by 0 bases and J by 0 bases, with 5 bases between. The CDR3 loop spans 14 amino acids. This chain's CDR3 is CASSLADSTDTQYF. The CDR3, as DNA: TGCGCCAGCAGCTTGGCCGACAGCACAGATACGCAGTATTTT.